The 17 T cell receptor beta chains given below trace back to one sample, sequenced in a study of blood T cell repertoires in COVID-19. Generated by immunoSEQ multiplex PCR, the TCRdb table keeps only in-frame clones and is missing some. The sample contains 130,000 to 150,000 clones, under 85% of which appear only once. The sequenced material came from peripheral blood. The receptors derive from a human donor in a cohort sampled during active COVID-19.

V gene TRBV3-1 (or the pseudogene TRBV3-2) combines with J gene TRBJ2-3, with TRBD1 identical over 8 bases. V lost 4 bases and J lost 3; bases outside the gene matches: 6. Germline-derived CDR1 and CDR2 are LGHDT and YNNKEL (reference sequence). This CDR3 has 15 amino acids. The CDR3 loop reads CASSPRDRRTDTQYF. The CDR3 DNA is TGTGCCAGCAGCCCACGGGACAGGAGGACAGATACGCAGTATTTT.

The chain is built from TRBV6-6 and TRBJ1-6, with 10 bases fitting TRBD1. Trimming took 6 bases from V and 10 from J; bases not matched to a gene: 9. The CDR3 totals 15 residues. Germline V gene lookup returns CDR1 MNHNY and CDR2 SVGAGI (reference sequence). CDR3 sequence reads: CASSLRGQGQSPLHF. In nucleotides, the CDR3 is TGTGCCAGCAGCCTCCGGGGACAGGGGCAATCACCCCTCCACTTT.

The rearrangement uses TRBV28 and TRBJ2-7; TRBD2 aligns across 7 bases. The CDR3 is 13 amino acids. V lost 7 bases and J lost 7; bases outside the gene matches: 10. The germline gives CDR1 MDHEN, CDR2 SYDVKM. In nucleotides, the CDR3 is TGTGCCAGCACCCGACCTGGGGGGGAAGAGCAGTACTTC. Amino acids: CASTRPGGEEQYF.

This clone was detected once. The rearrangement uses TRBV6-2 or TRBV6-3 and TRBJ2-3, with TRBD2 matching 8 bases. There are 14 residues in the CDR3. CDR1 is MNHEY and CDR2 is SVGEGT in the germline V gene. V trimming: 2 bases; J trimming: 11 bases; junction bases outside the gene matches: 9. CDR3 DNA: TGTGCCAGCAGTTACCTCGGGGGGGGCCACGAGCAGTATTTT. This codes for CASSYLGGGHEQYF.

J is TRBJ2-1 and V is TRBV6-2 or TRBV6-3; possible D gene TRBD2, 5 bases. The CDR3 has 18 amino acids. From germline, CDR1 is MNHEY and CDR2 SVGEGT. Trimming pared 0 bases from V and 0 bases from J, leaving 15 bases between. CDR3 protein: CASSYSFARGSSYNEQFF. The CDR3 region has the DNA TGTGCCAGCAGTTACTCGTTTGCACGTGGGAGCTCCTACAATGAGCAGTTCTTC.

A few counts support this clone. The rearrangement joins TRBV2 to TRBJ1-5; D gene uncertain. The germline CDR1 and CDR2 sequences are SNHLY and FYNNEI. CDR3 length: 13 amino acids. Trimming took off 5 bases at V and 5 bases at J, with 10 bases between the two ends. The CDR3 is CASSYDTYQPQHF. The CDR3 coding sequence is TGTGCCAGCAGTTATGACACATATCAGCCCCAGCATTTT.

The CDR3 sequence: CASSLAGGGNQPQHF. CDR3 sequence (DNA): TGTGCCAGCAGCTTGGCCGGGGGGGGGAATCAGCCCCAGCATTTT. The chain joins TRBV5-4 to TRBJ1-5, with D maybe TRBD1 (5 bases). The CDR3 spans 15 residues. Trimming stripped 0 bases from V and 4 bases from J, with 11 bases between. Germline V gene sequence: CDR1 SGHNT, CDR2 YYREEE (reference sequence).

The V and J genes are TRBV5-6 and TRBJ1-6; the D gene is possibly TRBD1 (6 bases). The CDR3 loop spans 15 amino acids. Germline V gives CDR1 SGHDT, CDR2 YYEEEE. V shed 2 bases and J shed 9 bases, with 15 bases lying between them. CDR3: CASSFGGGMGSPLHF. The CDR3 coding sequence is TGTGCCAGCAGCTTTGGGGGGGGCATGGGTTCACCCCTCCACTTT.

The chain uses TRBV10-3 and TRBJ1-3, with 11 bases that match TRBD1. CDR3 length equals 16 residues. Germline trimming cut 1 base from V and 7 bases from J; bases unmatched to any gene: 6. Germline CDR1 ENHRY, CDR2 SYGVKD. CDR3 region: CAISEFGTGGSNTIYF. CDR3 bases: TGTGCCATCAGTGAGTTTGGGACAGGGGGTTCGAACACCATATATTTT.

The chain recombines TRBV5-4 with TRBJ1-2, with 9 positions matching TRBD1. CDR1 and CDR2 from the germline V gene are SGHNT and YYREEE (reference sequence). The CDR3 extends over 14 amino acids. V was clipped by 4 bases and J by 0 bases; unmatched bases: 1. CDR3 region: CASSRQGANYGYTF. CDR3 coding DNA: TGTGCCAGCAGCCGACAGGGGGCTAACTATGGCTACACCTTC.

CDR3 protein: CASSSRTGLATQYF. CDR3 DNA: TGTGCCAGCAGCTCCCGGACAGGCTTGGCGACCCAGTACTTC. The rearrangement links TRBV11-1 to TRBJ2-5, with TRBD1 matching over 7 bases. J lost 7 bases, V lost 4 bases, and 9 bases had no gene match. CDR3 size: 14 residues. Germline lookup yields CDR1 SGHAT and CDR2 FQDESV (reference sequence).

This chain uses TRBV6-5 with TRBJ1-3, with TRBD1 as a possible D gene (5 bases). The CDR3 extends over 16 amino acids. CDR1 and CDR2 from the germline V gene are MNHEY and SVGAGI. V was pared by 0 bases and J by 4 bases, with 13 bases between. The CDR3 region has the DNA TGTGCCAGCAGTTACTCGGGGGGTGGTTCGGGAAACACCATATATTTT. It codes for CASSYSGGGSGNTIYF.

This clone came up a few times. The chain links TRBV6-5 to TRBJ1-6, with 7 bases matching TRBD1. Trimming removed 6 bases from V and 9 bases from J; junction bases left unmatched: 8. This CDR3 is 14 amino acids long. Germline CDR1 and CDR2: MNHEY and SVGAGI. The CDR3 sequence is CASRPTGISSPLHF. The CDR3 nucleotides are TGTGCCAGCAGGCCGACAGGGATAAGTTCACCCCTCCACTTT.

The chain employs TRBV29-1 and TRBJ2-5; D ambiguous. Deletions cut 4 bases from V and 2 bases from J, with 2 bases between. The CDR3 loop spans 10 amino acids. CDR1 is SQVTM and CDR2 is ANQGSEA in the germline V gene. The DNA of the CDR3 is TGCAGCGTTGTACAAGAGACCCAGTACTTC. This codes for CSVVQETQYF. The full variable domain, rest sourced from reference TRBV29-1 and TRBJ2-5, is SAVISQKPSRDICQRGTSLTIQCQVDSQVTMMFWYRQQPGQSLTLIATANQGSEATYESGFVIDKFPISRPNLTFSTLTVSNMSPEDSSIYLCSVVQETQYFGPGTRLLVL.

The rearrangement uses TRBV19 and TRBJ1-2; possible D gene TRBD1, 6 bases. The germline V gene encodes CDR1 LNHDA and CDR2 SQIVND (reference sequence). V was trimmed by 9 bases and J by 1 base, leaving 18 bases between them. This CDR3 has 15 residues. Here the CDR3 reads CASQRGDILNYGYTF. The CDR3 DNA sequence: TGTGCCAGCCAACGGGGGGACATCCTTAACTATGGCTACACCTTC.

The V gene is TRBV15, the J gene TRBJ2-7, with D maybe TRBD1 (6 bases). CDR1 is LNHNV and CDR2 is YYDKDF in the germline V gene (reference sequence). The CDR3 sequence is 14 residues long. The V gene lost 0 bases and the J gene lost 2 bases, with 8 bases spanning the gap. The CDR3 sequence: CATSRETGTYEQYF. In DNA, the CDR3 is TGTGCCACCAGCAGAGAGACAGGTACCTACGAGCAGTACTTC.

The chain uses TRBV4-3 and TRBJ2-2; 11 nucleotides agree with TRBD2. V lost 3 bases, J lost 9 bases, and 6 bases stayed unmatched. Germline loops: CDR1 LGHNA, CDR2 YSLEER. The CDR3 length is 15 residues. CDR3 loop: CASSHVAGGRRELFF. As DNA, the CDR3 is TGCGCCAGCAGCCACGTAGCGGGGGGGAGACGGGAGCTGTTTTTT.